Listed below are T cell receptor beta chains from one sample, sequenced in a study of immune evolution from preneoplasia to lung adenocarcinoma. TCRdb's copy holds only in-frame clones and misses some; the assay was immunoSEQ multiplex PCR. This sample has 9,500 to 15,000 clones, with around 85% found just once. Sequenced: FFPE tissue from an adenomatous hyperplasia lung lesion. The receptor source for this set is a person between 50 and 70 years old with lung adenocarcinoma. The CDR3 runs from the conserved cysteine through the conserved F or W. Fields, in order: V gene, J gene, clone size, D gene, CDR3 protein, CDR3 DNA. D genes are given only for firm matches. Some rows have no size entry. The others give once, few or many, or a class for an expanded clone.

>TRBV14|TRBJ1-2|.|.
CASSRVGAGTPDGYTF
TGTGCCAGCAGCCGGGTCGGGGCCGGGACACCAGATGGCTACACCTTC
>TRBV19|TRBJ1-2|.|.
CASSIGDANYGYTF
TGTGCCAGTAGTATTGGGGACGCTAACTATGGCTACACCTTC
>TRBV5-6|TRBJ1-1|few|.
CASRSAQRHSNTEAFF
TGTGCCAGCCGATCAGCCCAAAGACACTCGAACACTGAAGCTTTCTTT
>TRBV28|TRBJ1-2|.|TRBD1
CASSQSITGEFGYGYTF
TGTGCCAGCAGTCAATCAATAACAGGGGAATTTGGCTATGGCTACACCTTC
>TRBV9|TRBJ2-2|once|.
CASSARVAGELFF
TGTGCCAGCAGCGCCAGGGTGGCGGGGGAGCTGTTTTTT
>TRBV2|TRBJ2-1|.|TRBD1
CASIWDRGKKGEQFF
TGTGCCAGCATCTGGGACAGGGGGAAGAAGGGTGAGCAGTTCTTC
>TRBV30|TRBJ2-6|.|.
CAWSVSGANVLTF
TGTGCCTGGAGTGTCTCTGGGGCCAACGTCCTGACTTTC
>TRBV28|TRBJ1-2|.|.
CASSFPPASYGYTF
TGTGCCAGCAGTTTCCCCCCGGCCAGCTATGGCTACACCTTC
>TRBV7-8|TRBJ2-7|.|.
CASSPGILGWHEQYF
TGTGCCAGCAGCCCGGGTATCCTGGGCTGGCACGAGCAGTACTTC
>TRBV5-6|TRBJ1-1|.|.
CASTRGVGNTEAFF
TGTGCCAGCACCCGCGGGGTCGGGAACACTGAAGCTTTCTTT
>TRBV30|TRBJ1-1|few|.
CAWSFRTGYRNTEAFF
TGTGCCTGGAGTTTTCGTACAGGGTATCGGAACACTGAAGCTTTCTTT
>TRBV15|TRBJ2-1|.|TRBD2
CATSTGLAGFSSYNEQFF
TGTGCCACCAGCACCGGACTAGCGGGATTCTCCTCCTACAATGAGCAGTTCTTC
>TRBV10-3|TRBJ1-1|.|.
CAITAGPNTEAFF
TGTGCCATCACCGCAGGGCCGAACACTGAAGCTTTCTTT
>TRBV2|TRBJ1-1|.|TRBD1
CASSEGDRGNTEAFF
TGTGCCAGCAGTGAGGGGGACAGGGGAAACACTGAAGCTTTCTTT
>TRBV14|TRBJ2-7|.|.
CASSRTAHEQYF
TGTGCCAGCAGCCGGACAGCCCACGAGCAGTACTTC
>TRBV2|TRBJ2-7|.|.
CASSPTREQYF
TGTGCCAGCAGCCCAACTAGAGAGCAGTACTTC
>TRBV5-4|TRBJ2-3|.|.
CASSLGSTDTQYF
TGTGCCAGCAGCTTGGGGAGCACAGATACGCAGTATTTT
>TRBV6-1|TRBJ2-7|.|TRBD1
CASSEGDSSYEQYF
TGTGCCAGCAGTGAAGGGGACAGCTCCTACGAGCAGTACTTC
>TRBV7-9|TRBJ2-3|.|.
CASSFTTSTDTQYF
TGTGCCAGCAGCTTTACGACTAGCACAGATACGCAGTATTTT
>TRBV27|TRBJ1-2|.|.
CASTTRAGGPANYGYTF
TGTGCCAGCACCACGCGGGCGGGGGGACCGGCTAACTATGGCTACACCTTC
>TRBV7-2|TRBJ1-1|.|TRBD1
CASSSIPGQTKAFF
TGTGCCAGCAGCTCCATACCGGGACAGACTAAAGCTTTCTTT
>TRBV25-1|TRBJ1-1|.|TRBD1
CASSGTGRNTEAFF
TGTGCCAGCAGTGGGACAGGCAGGAACACTGAAGCTTTCTTT
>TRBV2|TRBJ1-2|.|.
CASSDKGIYGYTF
TGTGCCAGCAGTGATAAGGGGATCTATGGCTACACCTTC
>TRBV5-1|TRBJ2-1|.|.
CASSLEGEAVNEQFF
TGCGCCAGCAGCTTGGAAGGGGAAGCGGTCAATGAGCAGTTCTTC
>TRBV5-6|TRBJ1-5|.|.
CASSLRSGEPQHF
TGTGCCAGCAGCTTGCGGTCCGGGGAGCCCCAGCATTTT
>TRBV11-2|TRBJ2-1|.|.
CASSPFNRGNNEQFF
TGTGCCAGCAGCCCATTCAACCGGGGTAACAATGAGCAGTTCTTC
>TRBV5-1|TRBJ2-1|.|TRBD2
CASSPSGGYNEQFF
TGCGCCAGCAGCCCAAGCGGGGGTTACAATGAGCAGTTCTTC